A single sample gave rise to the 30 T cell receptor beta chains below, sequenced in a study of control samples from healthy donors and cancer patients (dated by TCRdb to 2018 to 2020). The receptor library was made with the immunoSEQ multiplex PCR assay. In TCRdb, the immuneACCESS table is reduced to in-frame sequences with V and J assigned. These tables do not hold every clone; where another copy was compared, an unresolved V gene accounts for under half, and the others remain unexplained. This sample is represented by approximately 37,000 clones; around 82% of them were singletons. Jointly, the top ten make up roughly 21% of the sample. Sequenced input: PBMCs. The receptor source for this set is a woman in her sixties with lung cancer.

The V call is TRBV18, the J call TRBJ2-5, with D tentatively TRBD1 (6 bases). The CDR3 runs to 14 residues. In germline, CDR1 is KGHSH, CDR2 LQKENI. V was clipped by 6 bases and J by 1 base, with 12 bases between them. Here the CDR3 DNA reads TGTGCCAGCTCTCAGGGGACGGGCCAAGAGACCCAGTACTTC. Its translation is CASSQGTGQETQYF. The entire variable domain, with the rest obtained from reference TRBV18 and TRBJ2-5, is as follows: NAGVMQNPRHLVRRRGQEARLRCSPMKGHSHVYWYRQLPEEGLKFMVYLQKENIIDESGMPKERFSAEFPKEGPSILRIQQVVRGDSAAYFCASSQGTGQETQYFGPGTRLLVL.

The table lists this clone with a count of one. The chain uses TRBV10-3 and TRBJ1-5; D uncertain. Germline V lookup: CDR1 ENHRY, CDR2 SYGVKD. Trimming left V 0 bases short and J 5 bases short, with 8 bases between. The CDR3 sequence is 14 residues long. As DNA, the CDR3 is TGTGCCATCAGTGAGTCGAAGTTGGATCAGCCCCAGCATTTT. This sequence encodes CAISESKLDQPQHF.

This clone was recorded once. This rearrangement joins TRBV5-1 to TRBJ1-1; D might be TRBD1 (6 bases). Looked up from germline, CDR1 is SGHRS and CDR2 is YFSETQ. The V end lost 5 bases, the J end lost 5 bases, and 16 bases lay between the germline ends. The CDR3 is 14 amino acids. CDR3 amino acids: CASSIQTGSTEAFF. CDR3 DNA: TGCGCCAGCAGTATCCAAACAGGGTCAACTGAAGCTTTCTTT. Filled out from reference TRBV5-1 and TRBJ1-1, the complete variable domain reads KAGVTQTPRYLIKTRGQQVTLSCSPISGHRSVSWYQQTPGQGLQFLFEYFSETQRNKGNFPGRFSGRQFSNSRSEMNVSTLELGDSALYLCASSIQTGSTEAFFGQGTRLTVV.

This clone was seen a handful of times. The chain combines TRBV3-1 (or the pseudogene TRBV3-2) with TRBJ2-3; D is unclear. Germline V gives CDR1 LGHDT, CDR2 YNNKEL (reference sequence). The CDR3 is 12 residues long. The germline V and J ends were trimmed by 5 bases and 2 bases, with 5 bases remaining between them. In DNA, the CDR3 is TGTGCCAGCAGCGGAGACACAGATACGCAGTATTTT. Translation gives CASSGDTDTQYF.

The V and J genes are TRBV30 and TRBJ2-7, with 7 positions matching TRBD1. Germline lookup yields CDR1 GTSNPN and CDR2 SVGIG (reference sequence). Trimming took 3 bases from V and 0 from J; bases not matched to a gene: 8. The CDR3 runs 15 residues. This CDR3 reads CAWRAGTDFSYEQYF. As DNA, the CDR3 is TGTGCCTGGAGAGCAGGGACAGACTTCTCCTACGAGCAGTACTTC.

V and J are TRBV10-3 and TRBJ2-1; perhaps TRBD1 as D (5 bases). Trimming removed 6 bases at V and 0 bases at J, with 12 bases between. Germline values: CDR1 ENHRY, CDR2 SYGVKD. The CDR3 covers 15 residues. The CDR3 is CAISADSFSYNEQFF. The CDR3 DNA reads TGTGCCATCAGCGCCGACAGCTTCTCCTACAATGAGCAGTTCTTC.

The CDR3 reads CASRNRDQETQYF. The CDR3 DNA reads as TGTGCCAGCAGAAATCGGGACCAAGAGACCCAGTACTTC. V is TRBV27 and J is TRBJ2-5; D is unresolved. The CDR3 consists of 13 residues. Trimming left V 6 bases short and J 0 bases short, with 8 bases between. CDR1 is MNHEY and CDR2 is SMNVEV in the germline V gene (reference sequence).

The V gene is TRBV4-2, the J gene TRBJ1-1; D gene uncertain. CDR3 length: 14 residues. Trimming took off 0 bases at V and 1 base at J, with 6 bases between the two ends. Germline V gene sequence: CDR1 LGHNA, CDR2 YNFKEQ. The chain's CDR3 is CASSQDPENTEAFF. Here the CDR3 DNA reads TGTGCCAGCAGCCAAGACCCAGAGAACACTGAAGCTTTCTTT.

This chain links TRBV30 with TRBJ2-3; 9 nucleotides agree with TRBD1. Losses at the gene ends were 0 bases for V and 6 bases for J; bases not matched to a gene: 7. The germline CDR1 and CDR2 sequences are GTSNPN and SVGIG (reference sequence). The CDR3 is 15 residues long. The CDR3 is CAWSVGWTGADTQYF. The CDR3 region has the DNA TGTGCCTGGAGTGTAGGTTGGACAGGGGCTGATACGCAGTATTTT.

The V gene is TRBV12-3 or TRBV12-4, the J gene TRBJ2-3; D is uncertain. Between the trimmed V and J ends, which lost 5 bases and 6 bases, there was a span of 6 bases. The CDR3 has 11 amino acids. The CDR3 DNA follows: TGTGCCAGCAGTCCAGCGGATACGCAGTATTTT. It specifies CASSPADTQYF.

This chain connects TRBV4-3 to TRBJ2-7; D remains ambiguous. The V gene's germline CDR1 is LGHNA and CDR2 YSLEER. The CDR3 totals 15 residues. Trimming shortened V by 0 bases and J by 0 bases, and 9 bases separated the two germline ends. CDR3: CASSQEDSNSYEQYF. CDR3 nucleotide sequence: TGCGCCAGCAGCCAAGAGGATTCTAACTCCTACGAGCAGTACTTC.

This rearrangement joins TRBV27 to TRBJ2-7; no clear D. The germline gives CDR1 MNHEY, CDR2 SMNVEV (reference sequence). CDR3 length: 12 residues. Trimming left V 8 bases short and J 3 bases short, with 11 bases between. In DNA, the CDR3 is TGTGCCAGCGCTATTTTGGGCTACGAGCAGTACTTC. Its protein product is CASAILGYEQYF.

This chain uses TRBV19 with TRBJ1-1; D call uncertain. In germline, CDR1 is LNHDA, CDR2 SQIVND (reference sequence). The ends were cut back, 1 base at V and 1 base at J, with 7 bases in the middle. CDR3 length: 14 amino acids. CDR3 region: CASSIGSQNTEAFF. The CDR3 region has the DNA TGTGCCAGTAGTATAGGGTCACAGAACACTGAAGCTTTCTTT.

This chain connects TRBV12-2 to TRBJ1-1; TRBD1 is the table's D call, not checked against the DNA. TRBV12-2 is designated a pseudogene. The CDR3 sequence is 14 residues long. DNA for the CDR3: TGTGCAAGTCGCTTACCCTATACAGGGGCTCGGGCTTTCTTT. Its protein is CASRLPYTGARAFF.

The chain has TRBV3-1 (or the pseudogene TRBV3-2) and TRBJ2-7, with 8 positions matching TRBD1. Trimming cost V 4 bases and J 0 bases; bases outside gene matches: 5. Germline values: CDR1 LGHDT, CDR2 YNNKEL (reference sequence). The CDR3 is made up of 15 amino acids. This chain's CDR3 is CASSRDRGLSYEQYF. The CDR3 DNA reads TGTGCCAGCAGCCGAGACAGGGGCCTCTCCTACGAGCAGTACTTC.

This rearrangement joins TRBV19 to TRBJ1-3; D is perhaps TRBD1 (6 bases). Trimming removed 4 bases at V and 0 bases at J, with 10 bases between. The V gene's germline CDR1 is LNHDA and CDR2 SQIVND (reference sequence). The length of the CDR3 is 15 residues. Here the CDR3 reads CASSRGGLSGNTIYF. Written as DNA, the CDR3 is TGTGCCAGTAGTAGAGGGGGGCTCTCTGGAAACACCATATATTTT.

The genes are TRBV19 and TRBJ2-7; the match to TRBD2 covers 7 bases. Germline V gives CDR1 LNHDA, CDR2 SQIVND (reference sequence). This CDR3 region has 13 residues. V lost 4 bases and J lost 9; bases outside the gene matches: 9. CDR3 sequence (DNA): TGTGCCAGTAGTACTATGGCTAGCGGACGGCAGTACTTC. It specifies CASSTMASGRQYF. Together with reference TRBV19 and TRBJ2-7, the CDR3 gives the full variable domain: DGGITQSPKYLFRKEGQNVTLSCEQNLNHDAMYWYRQDPGQGLRLIYYSQIVNDFQKGDIAEGYSVSREKKESFPLTVTSAQKNPTAFYLCASSTMASGRQYFGPGTRLTVT.

The CDR3 is CASSEALRQALEKLFF. CDR3 DNA sequence: TGTGCCAGCAGTGAAGCGCTTCGACAGGCCTTGGAAAAACTGTTTTTT. The chain links TRBV6-1 to TRBJ1-4; the D gene is possibly TRBD1 (6 bases). This CDR3 has 16 amino acids. V was shortened by 0 bases and J by 8 bases, with 16 bases between the two germline ends. Per the germline V gene, CDR1 is MNHNS and CDR2 is SASEGT.

CDR3 amino acids: CASSLETIRGLGYTF. The DNA for the CDR3 is TGTGCCAGCAGCTTAGAAACAATCCGGGGGCTTGGCTACACCTTC. V gene TRBV7-2 combines with J gene TRBJ1-2, with a possible D match to TRBD1 (6 bases). Trimming left V 1 base short and J 7 bases short, with 16 bases between. Looked up from germline, CDR1 is SGHTA and CDR2 is FQGNSA. This CDR3 has 15 residues.

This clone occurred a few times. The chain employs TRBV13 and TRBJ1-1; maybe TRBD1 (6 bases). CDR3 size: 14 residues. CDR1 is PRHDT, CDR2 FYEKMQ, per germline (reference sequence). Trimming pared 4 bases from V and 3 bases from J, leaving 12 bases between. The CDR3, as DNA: TGTGCCAGCAGCTCGGACAGTTACTACACTGAAGCTTTCTTT. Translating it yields CASSSDSYYTEAFF.

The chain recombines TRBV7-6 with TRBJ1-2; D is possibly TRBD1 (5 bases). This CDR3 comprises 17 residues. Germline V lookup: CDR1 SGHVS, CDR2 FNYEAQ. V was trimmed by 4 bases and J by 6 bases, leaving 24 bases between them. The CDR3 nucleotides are TGTGCCAGCAGCTCTTACACCCCCCGAGGAGGGGAGGATGGCTACACCTTC. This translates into CASSSYTPRGGEDGYTF. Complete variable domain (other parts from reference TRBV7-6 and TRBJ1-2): GAGVSQSPRYKVTKRGQDVALRCDPISGHVSLYWYRQALGQGPEFLTYFNYEAQQDKSGLPNDRFSAERPEGSISTLTIQRTEQRDSAMYRCASSSYTPRGGEDGYTFGSGTRLTVV.

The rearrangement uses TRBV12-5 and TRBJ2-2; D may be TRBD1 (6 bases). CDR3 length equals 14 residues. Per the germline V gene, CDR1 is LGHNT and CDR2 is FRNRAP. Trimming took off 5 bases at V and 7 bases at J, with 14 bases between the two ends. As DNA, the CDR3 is TGTGCTAGTGGTACCTTAACAGGGATCGGGGAGCTGTTTTTT. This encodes CASGTLTGIGELFF.

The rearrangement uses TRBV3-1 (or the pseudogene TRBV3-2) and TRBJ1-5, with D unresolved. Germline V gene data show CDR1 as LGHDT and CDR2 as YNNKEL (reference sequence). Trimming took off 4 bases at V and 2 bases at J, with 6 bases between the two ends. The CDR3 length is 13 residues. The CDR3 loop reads CASSRQGNQPQHF. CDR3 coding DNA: TGTGCCAGCAGCCGGCAGGGCAATCAGCCCCAGCATTTT.

The CDR3 protein is CASSLVGQGGQPQHF. CDR3 in DNA: TGTGCCAGCAGCTTAGTAGGGCAGGGCGGTCAGCCCCAGCATTTT. The chain combines TRBV7-2 with TRBJ1-5; D is possibly TRBD1 (5 bases). Germline V lookup: CDR1 SGHTA, CDR2 FQGNSA. V lost 1 base, J lost 6 bases, and 13 bases lay in between. This CDR3 is built from 15 residues.

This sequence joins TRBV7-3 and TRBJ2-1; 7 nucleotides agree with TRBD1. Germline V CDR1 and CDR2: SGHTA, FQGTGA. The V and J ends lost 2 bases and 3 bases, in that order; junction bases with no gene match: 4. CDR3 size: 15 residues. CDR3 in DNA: TGTGCCAGCAGCTTACGGACAGGTTTCTACAATGAGCAGTTCTTC. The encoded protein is CASSLRTGFYNEQFF. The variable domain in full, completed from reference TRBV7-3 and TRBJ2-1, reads GAGVSQTPSNKVTEKGKYVELRCDPISGHTALYWYRQSLGQGPEFLIYFQGTGAADDSGLPNDRFFAVRPEGSVSTLKIQRTERGDSAVYLCASSLRTGFYNEQFFGPGTRLTVL.

CDR3 sequence: CAWSVLRGYEQYF. For the CDR3, the DNA is TGTGCCTGGAGTGTTTTGAGGGGGTACGAGCAGTACTTC. The chain is built from TRBV30 and TRBJ2-7; D may be TRBD1 (6 bases). The CDR3 has 13 amino acids. The germline V and J ends were trimmed by 0 bases and 4 bases, with 10 bases remaining between them. The germline V gene has CDR1 GTSNPN and CDR2 SVGIG (reference sequence).

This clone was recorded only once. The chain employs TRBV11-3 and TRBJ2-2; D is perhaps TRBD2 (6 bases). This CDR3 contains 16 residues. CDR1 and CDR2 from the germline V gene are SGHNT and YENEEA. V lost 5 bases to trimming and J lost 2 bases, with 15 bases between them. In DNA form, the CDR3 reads TGTGCCAGCAGCCCCCGTGATAGCGGTAACACCGGGGAGCTGTTTTTT. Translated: CASSPRDSGNTGELFF.

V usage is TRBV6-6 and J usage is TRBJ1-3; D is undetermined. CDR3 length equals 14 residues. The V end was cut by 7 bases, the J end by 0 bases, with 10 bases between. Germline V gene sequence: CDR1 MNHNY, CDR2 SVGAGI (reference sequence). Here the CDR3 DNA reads TGTGCCAGCAATCTCAGGAACTCTGGAAACACCATATATTTT. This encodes CASNLRNSGNTIYF.

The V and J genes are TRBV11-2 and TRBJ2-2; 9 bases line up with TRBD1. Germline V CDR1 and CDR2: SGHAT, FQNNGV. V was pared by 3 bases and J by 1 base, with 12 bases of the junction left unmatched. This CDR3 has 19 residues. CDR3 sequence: CASSFYGTGLRGNTGELFF. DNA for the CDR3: TGTGCCAGCAGCTTCTATGGGACAGGGCTTAGAGGGAACACCGGGGAGCTGTTTTTT.

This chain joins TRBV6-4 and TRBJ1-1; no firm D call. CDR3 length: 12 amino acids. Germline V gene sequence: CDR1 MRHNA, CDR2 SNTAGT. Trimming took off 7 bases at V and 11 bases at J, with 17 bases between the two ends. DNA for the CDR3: TGTGCCAGCACCGACGGTTCCGGCCCGGCTTTCTTT. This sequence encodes CASTDGSGPAFF.